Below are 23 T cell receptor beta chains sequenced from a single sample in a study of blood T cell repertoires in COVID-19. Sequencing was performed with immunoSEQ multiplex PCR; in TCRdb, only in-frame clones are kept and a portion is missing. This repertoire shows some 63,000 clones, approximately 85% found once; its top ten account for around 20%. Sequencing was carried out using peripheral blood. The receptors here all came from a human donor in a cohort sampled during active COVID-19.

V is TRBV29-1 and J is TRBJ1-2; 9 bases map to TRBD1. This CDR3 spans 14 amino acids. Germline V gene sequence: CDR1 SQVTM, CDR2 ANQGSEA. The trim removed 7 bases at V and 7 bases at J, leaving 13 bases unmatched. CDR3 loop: CSAQGQGRVGGYTF. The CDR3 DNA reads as TGCAGCGCCCAGGGACAGGGCAGAGTGGGTGGCTACACCTTC. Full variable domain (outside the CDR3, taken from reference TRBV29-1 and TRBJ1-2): SAVISQKPSRDICQRGTSLTIQCQVDSQVTMMFWYRQQPGQSLTLIATANQGSEATYESGFVIDKFPISRPNLTFSTLTVSNMSPEDSSIYLCSAQGQGRVGGYTFGSGTRLTVV.

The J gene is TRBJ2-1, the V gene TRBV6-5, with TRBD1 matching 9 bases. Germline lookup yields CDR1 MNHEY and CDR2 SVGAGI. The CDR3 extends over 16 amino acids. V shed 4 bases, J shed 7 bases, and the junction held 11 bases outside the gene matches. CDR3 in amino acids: CASSSPLGQGRNEQFF. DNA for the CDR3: TGTGCCAGCAGTTCCCCACTGGGACAGGGTAGGAATGAGCAGTTCTTC.

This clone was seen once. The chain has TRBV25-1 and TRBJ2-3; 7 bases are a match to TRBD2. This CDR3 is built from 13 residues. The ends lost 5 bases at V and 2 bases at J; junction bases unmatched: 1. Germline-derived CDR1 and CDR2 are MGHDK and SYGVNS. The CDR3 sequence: CASSSGVTDTQYF. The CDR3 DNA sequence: TGTGCCAGCAGTAGCGGGGTCACAGATACGCAGTATTTT. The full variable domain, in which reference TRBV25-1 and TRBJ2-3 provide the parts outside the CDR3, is EADIYQTPRYLVIGTGKKITLECSQTMGHDKMYWYQQDPGMELHLIHYSYGVNSTEKGDLSSESTVSRIRTEHFPLTLESARPSHTSQYLCASSSGVTDTQYFGPGTRLTVL.

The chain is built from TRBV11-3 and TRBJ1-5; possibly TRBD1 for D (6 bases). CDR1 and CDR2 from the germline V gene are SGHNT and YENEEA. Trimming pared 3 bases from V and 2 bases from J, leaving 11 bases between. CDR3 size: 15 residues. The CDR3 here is CASSLSGAGNQPQHF. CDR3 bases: TGTGCCAGCAGCTTGTCAGGGGCTGGCAATCAGCCCCAGCATTTT.

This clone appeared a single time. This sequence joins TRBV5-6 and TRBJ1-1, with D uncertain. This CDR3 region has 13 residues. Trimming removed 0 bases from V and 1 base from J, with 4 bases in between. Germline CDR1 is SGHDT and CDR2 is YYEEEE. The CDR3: CASSLARNTEAFF. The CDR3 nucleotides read TGTGCCAGCAGCTTGGCCAGGAACACTGAAGCTTTCTTT.

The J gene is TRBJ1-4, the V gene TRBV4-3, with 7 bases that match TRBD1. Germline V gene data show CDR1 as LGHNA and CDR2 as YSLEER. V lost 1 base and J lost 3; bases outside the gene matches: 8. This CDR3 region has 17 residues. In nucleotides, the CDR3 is TGCGCCAGCAGCCAAGCGTCCAGGGGGACGGCTAATGAAAAACTGTTTTTT. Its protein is CASSQASRGTANEKLFF.

The CDR3 sequence is CSGTKGLDSGNTIYF. In DNA form, the CDR3 reads TGCAGCGGGACCAAGGGGCTAGACTCTGGAAACACCATATATTTT. V gene TRBV29-1 combines with J gene TRBJ1-3; the D gene is possibly TRBD1 (5 bases). CDR1 and CDR2 from the germline V gene are SQVTM and ANQGSEA. The CDR3 is 15 residues long. V was clipped by 7 bases and J by 0 bases, with 16 bases between them.

This chain's CDR3 is CASSLGRGQPQHF. In DNA, the CDR3 is TGTGCCAGCAGTCTAGGACGGGGTCAGCCCCAGCATTTT. The chain is built from TRBV12-3 or TRBV12-4 and TRBJ1-5, with D unresolved. Trimming shortened V by 5 bases and J by 6 bases, and 11 bases separated the two germline ends. This CDR3 has 13 residues.

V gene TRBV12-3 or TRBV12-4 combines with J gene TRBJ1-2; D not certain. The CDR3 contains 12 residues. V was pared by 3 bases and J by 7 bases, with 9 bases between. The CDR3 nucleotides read TGTGCCAGCAGTTTTTTGGCGGGTGGCTACACCTTC. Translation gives CASSFLAGGYTF.

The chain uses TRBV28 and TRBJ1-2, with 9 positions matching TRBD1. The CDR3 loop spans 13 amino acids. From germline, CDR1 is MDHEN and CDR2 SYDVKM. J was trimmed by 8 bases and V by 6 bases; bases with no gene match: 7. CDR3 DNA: TGTGCCAGCAGGGATGACAGGGGGGGAGGCTACACCTTC. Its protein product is CASRDDRGGGYTF.

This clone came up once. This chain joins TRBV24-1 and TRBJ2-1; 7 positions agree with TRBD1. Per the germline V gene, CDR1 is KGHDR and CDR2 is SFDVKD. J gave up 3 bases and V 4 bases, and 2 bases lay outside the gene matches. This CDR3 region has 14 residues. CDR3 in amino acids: CATSDPGGYNEQFF. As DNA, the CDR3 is TGTGCCACCAGTGACCCAGGGGGCTACAATGAGCAGTTCTTC.

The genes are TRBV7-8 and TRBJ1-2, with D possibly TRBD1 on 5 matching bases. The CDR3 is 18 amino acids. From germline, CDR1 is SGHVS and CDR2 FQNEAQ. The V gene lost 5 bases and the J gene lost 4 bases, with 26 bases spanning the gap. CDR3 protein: CASSRRLTKRQYAYGYTF. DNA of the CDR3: TGTGCCAGCAGCCGCCGTTTGACCAAGCGACAGTATGCCTATGGCTACACCTTC.

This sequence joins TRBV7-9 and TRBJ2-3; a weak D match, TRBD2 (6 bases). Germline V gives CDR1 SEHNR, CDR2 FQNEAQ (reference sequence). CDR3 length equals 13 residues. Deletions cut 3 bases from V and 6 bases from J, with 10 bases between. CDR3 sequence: CASSFGGRDTQYF. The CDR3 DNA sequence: TGTGCCAGCAGCTTTGGGGGGAGGGATACGCAGTATTTT.

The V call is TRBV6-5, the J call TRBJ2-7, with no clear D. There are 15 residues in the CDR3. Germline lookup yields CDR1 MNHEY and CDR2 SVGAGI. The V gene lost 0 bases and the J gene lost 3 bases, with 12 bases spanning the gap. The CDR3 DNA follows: TGTGCCAGCAGTTACTCGGCGGCTGGTGACTACGAGCAGTACTTC. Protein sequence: CASSYSAAGDYEQYF.

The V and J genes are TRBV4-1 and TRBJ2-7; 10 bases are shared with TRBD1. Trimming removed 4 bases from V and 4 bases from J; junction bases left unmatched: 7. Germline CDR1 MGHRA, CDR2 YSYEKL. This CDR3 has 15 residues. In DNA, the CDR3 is TGCGCCAGCAGCCGACCAGGACAGGGGGGATACGAGCAGTACTTC. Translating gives CASSRPGQGGYEQYF.

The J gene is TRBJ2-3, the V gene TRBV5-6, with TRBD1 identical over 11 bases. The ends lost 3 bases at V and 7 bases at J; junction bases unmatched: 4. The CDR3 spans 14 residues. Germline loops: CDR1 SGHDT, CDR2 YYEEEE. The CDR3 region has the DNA TGTGCCAGCAGCTCGGGACAGGGGGTGAATACGCAGTATTTT. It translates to CASSSGQGVNTQYF.

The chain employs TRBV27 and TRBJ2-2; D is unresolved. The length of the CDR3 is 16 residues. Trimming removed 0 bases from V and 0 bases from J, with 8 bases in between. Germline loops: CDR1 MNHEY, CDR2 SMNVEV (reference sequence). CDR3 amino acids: CASSLSYRSNTGELFF. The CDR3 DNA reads TGTGCCAGCAGTTTATCGTACAGATCGAACACCGGGGAGCTGTTTTTT.

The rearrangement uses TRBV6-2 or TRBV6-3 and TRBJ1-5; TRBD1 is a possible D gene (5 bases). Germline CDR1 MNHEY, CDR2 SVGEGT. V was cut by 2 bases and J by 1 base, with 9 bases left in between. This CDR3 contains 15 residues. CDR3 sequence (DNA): TGTGCCAGCAGTTACAGGGGTGCAAGCAATCAGCCCCAGCATTTT. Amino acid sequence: CASSYRGASNQPQHF.

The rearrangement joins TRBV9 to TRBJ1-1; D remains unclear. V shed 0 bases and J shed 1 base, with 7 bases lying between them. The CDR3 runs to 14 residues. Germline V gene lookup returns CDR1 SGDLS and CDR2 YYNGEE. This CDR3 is CASSVAAGNTEAFF. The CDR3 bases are TGTGCCAGCAGCGTAGCGGCAGGGAACACTGAAGCTTTCTTT.

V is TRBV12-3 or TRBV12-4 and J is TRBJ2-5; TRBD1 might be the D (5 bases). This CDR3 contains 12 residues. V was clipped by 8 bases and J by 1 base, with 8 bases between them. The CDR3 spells CASGRAQETQYF. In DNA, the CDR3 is TGTGCCAGCGGCAGGGCCCAAGAGACCCAGTACTTC.

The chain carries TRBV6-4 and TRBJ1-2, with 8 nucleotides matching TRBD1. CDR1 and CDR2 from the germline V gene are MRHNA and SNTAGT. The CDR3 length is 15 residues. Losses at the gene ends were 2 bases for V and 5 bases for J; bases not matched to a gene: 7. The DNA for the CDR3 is TGTGCCAGCAGTGACAGGACAGGGCGGGGATATGGCTACACCTTC. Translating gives CASSDRTGRGYGYTF.

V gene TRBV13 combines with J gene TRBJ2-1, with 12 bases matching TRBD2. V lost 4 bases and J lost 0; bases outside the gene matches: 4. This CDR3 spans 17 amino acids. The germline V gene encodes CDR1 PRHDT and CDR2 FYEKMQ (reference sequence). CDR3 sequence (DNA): TGTGCCAGCAGCTCGCTAGCGGGGGGGAGCTCCTACAATGAGCAGTTCTTC. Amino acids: CASSSLAGGSSYNEQFF.

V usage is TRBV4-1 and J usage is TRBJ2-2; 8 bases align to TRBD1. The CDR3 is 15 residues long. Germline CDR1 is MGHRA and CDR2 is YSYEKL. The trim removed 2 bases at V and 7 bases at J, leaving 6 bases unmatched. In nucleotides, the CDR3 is TGCGCCAGCAGCCAACAGGACAGGGATTTCGGGGAGCTGTTTTTT. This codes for CASSQQDRDFGELFF.